This T cell receptor beta chain was profiled in a study of blood T cell repertoires in COVID-19. This clone occurred a few times. The V gene lost 2 bases and the J gene lost 4 bases, with 10 bases spanning the gap. Germline V gene lookup returns CDR1 SGDLS and CDR2 YYNGEE. The CDR3 is 15 residues long. The data were produced by immunoSEQ multiplex PCR, yet TCRdb's version contains in-frame clones alone and is incomplete. The sample has 35,000 or so clones, 81% seen once; the top ten hold around 44%. The material sequenced was peripheral blood. The genes are TRBV9 and TRBJ1-6; D gene unclear. The sequence derives from a human donor in a cohort sampled during active or convalescent COVID-19. The donor label of this sample is uncertain. The CDR3 DNA reads TGTGCCAGCAGCGTGAGCCAGGCTTATAATTCACCCCTCCACTTT. Translated: CASSVSQAYNSPLHF.